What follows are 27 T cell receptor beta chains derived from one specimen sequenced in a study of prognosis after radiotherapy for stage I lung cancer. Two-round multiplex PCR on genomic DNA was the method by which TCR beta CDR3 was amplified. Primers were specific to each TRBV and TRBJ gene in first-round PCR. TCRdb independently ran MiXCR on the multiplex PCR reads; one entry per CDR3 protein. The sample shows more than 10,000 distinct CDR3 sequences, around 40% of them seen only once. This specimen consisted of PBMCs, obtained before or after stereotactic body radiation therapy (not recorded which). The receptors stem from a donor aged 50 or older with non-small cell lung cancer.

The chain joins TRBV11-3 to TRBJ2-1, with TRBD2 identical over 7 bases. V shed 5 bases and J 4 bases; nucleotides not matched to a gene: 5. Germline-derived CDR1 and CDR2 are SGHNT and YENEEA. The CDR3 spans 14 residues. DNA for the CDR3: TGTGCCAGCAGCGCGGGAGAGACTTACAATGAGCAGTTCTTC. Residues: CASSAGETYNEQFF.

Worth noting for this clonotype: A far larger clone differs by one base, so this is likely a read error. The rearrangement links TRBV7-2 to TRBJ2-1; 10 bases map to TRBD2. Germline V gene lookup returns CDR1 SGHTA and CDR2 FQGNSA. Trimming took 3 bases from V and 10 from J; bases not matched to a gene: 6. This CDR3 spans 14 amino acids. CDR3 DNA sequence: TGTGCCAGCAGCTTCCTAGCGGGAGCCTACGAGCAGTTCTTC. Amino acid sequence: CASSFLAGAYEQFF.

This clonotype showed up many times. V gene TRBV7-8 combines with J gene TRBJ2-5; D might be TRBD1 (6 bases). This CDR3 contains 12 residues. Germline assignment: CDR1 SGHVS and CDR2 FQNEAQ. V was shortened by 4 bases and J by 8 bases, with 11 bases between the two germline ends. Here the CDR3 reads CASSSTGYTQYF. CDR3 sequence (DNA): TGTGCCAGCAGCTCCACAGGGTACACCCAGTACTTC.

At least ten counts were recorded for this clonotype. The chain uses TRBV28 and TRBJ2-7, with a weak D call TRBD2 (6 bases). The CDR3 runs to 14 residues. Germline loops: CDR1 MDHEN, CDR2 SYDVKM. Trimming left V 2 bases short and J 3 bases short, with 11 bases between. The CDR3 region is CASSLARRDYEQYF. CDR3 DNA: TGTGCCAGCAGTTTAGCCAGGCGGGACTACGAGCAGTACTTC.

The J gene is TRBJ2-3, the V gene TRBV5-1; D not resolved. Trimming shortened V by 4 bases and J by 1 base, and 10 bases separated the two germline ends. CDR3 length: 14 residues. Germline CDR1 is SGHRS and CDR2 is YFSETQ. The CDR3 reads CASSTQTGTDTQYF. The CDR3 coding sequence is TGCGCCAGCAGCACACAAACCGGCACAGATACGCAGTATTTT.

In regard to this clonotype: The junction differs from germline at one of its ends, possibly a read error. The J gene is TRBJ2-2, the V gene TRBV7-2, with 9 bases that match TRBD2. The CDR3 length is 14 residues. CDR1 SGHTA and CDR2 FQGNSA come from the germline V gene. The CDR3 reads CASGGAGGTEELFF. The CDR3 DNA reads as TGTGCCAGCGGAGGGGCGGGAGGGACCGAGGAGCTGTTTTTT.

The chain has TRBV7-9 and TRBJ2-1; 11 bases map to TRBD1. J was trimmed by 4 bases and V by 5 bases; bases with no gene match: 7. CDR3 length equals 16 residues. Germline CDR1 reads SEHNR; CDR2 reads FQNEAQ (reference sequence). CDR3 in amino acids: CASSRTGTGGYNEQFF. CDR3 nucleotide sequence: TGTGCCAGCAGCAGGACCGGGACAGGGGGGTACAATGAGCAGTTCTTC.

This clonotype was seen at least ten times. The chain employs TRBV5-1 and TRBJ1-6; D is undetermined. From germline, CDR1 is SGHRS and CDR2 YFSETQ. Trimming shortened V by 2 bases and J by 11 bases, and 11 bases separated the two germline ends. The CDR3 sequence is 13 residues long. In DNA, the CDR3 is TGCGCCAGCAGCTTTCACGGGTATACACCCCTCCACTTT. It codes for CASSFHGYTPLHF.

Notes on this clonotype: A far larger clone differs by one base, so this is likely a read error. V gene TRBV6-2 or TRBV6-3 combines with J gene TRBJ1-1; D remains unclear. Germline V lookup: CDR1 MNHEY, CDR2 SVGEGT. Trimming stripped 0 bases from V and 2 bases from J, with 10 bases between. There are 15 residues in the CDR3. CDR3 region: CASSYSWILNTEAFF. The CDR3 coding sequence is TGTGCCAGCAGTTACTCGTGGATACTAAACACTGAAGCTTTCTTT.

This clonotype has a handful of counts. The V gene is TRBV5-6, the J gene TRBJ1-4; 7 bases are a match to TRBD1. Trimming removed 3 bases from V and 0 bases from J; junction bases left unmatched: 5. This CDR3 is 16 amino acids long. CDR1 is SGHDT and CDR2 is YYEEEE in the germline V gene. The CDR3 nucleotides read TGTGCCAGCAGCTCGATACAGGGGTCAACTAATGAAAAACTGTTTTTT. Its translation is CASSSIQGSTNEKLFF.

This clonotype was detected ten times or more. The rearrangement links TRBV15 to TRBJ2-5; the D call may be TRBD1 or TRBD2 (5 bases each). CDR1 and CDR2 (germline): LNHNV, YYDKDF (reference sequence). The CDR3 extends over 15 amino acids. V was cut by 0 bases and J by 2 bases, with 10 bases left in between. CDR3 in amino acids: CATSRDPGPQETQYF. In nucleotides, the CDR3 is TGTGCCACCAGCAGAGACCCGGGACCTCAAGAGACCCAGTACTTC.

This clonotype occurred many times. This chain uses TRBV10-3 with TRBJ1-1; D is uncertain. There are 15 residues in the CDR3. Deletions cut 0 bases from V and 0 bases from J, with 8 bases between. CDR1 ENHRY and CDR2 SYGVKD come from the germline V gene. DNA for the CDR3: TGTGCCATCAGTGAGTCGCAGGACTTGAACACTGAAGCTTTCTTT. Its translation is CAISESQDLNTEAFF.

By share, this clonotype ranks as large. CDR3 sequence reads: CASSEGGRSPLHF. The CDR3 DNA follows: TGTGCCAGCAGTGAAGGTGGGCGTTCACCCCTCCACTTT. The V and J genes are TRBV6-1 and TRBJ1-6; no reliable D call. Germline CDR1 and CDR2: MNHNS and SASEGT. V lost 1 base, J lost 9 bases, and 7 bases lay in between. This CDR3 spans 13 amino acids.

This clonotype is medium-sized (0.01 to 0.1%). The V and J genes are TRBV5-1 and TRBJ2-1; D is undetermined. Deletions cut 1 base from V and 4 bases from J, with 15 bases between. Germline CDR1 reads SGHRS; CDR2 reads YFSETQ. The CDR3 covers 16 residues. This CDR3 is CASSLLAPTFYNEQFF. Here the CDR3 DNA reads TGCGCCAGCAGCTTGTTGGCTCCCACCTTTTACAATGAGCAGTTCTTC.

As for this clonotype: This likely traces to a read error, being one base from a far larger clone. The CDR3 reads CASIPSAGGAQTYNEQYF. The CDR3 coding sequence is TGTGCCAGCATCCCCTCAGCCGGAGGAGCGCAGACCTACAATGAGCAGTACTTC. The rearrangement links TRBV27 to TRBJ2-5; D is possibly TRBD2 (5 bases). There are 18 residues in the CDR3. Germline V gene data show CDR1 as MNHEY and CDR2 as SMNVEV (reference sequence). V was pared by 7 bases and J by 11 bases, with 35 bases between.

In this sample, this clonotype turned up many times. CDR3 coding DNA: TGTGCCAGTAGTATCGGCTTCCTAACGGGAGGTTACGAGCAGTACTTC. Residues: CASSIGFLTGGYEQYF. The V call is TRBV19, the J call TRBJ2-7, with 7 bases fitting TRBD2. Germline V gene data show CDR1 as LNHDA and CDR2 as SQIVND (reference sequence). The CDR3 runs 16 residues. The trim removed 3 bases at V and 4 bases at J, leaving 12 bases unmatched.

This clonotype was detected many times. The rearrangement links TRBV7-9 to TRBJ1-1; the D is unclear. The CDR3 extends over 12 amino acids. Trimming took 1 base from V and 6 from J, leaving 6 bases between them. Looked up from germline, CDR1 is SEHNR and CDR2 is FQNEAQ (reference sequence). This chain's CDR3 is CASSLGLAEAFF. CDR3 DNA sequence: TGTGCCAGCAGCTTAGGATTGGCTGAAGCTTTCTTT.

CDR3 amino acids: CASIDDGTDTQYF. The CDR3 DNA follows: TGTGCCAGCATCGACGACGGCACAGATACGCAGTATTTT. The chain is built from TRBV7-3 and TRBJ2-3; D remains ambiguous. Germline lookup yields CDR1 SGHTA and CDR2 FQGTGA. The CDR3 totals 13 residues. V dropped 7 bases and J dropped 1 base, with 9 bases sitting between them.

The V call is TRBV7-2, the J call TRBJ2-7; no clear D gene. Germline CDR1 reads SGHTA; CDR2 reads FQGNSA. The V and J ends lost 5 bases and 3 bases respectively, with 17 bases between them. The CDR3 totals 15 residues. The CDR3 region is CASSPFFSRHYEQYF. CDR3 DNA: TGTGCCAGCAGCCCGTTTTTTTCAAGGCACTACGAGCAGTACTTC.

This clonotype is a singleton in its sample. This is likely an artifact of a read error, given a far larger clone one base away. The CDR3 here is CASSYFQGGIDTQYF. CDR3 DNA sequence: TGTGCCAGCAGTTACTTCCAGGGGGGCATAGATACGCAGTATTTT. The genes are TRBV6-4 and TRBJ2-3, with D possibly matching TRBD1 (7 bases). CDR1 and CDR2 from the germline V gene are MRHNA and SNTAGT. Trimming took 5 bases from V and 5 from J, leaving 17 bases between them. CDR3 length: 15 residues.

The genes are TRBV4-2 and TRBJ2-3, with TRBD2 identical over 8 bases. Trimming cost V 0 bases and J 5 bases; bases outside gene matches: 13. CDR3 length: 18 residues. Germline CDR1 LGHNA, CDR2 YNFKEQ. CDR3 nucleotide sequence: TGTGCCAGCAGCCAAGAACCCAGGGTGGCGGGAGGAGGAGATACGCAGTATTTT. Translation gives CASSQEPRVAGGGDTQYF.

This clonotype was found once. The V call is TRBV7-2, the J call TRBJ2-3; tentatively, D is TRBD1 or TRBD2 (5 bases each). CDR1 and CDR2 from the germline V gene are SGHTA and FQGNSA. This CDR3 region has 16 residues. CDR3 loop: CDRTGAGLASTDTQYF. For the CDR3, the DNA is TGTGACAGAACAGGAGCCGGACTTGCTAGCACAGATACGCAGTATTTT.

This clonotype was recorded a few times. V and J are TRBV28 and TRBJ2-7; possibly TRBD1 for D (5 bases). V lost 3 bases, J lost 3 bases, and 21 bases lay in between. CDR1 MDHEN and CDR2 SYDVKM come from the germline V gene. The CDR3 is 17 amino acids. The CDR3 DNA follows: TGTGCCAGCAGTTTCCTTATCCTGGGGCTTACAGGCTACGAGCAGTACTTC. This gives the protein CASSFLILGLTGYEQYF.

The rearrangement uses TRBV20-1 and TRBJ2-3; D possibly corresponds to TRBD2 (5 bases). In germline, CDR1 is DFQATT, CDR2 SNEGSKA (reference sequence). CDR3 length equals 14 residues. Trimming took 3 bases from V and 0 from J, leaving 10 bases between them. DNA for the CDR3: TGCAGTGCTAGTAGTCGAGGGAGCACAGATACGCAGTATTTT. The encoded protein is CSASSRGSTDTQYF.

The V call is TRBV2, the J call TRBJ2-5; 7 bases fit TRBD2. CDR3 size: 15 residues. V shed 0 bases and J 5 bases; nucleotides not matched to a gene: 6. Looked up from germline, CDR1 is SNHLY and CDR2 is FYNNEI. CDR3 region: CASSEAQGGMETQYF. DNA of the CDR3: TGTGCCAGCAGTGAAGCGCAGGGAGGGATGGAGACCCAGTACTTC.

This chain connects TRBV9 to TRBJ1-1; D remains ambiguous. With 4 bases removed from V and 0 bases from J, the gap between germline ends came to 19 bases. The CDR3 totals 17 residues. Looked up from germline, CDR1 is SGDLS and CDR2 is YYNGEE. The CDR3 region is CASSPSGSQLMNTEAFF. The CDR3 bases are TGTGCCAGCAGCCCCAGTGGATCTCAGCTTATGAACACTGAAGCTTTCTTT.

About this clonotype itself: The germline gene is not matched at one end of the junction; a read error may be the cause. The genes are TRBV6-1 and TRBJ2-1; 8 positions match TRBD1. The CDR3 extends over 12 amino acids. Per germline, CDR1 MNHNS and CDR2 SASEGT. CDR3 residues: CASRGSPGQEQF. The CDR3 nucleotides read TGTGCCAGCAGGGGTTCACCGGGACAGGAGCAGTTC.